Sequencing of this T cell receptor (beta chain) was carried out in a study of a mutant IDH1 vaccine in newly diagnosed glioma. For the study at large: Radiotherapy, temozolomide, or both had been given previously, and both were given to most. Visit V12 was conducted at week 35 as the safety follow-up. Visit V13 came later, at week 47.

Time point specified: week 35, safety follow-up. What each vaccine dose contained was 300 ug of mutant IDH1 20-mer peptide, accompanied by topical imiquimod. Every donor had a new WHO grade 3 or 4 astrocytoma that was IDH1-mutant, with loss of nuclear ATRX. Only in-frame clones appear in the TCRdb table, and some are missing; sequencing was by immunoSEQ multiplex PCR. Of tens of thousands of clones detected, roughly 86% appear once; the ten largest clones hold about 2%. V gave up 4 bases and J gave up 1 base, with 5 bases separating them. The length of the CDR3 is 14 residues. CDR1 SNHLY and CDR2 FYNNEI come from the germline V gene. As regards this clone: The antigen remains unidentified.

The sample in question was PBMCs, obtained from a glioma patient whose treatment included an IDH1 peptide vaccine. The gene calls are TRBV2 and TRBJ2-6; D uncertain. The clonotype comes from a young man with glioma. CDR3 sequence: CASSVESGANVLTF. The CDR3 bases are TGTGCCAGCAGTGTTGAGTCTGGGGCCAACGTCCTGACTTTC.